The 6 T cell receptor beta chains given below trace back to one sample, sequenced in a study of CD8+ T cells in alopecia areata. TCR sequencing used cDNA made by reverse transcription of extracted RNA. Assay: immunoSEQ multiplex PCR; the TCRdb copy retains only in-frame clones and omits some. The sample has a few hundred thousand clones; approximately 53% are singletons. Sequencing was carried out using CD8+ T cells sorted from blood. These receptors were taken from a human donor in good health.

The V gene is TRBV7-9, the J gene TRBJ1-2; D uncertain. Trimming took 6 bases from V and 2 from J, leaving 13 bases between them. CDR1 SEHNR and CDR2 FQNEAQ come from the germline V gene (reference sequence). The CDR3 totals 14 residues. The DNA of the CDR3 is TGTGCCAGCAGACCCCGTGGGGAGAACTATGGCTACACCTTC. Its protein is CASRPRGENYGYTF.

The chain recombines TRBV2 with TRBJ2-1; TRBD1 matches 8 bases. The V segment lost 6 bases and the J segment 1 base; nucleotides outside the gene matches: 2. Germline V gene sequence: CDR1 SNHLY, CDR2 FYNNEI. This CDR3 region has 14 residues. The CDR3 spells CASRTGGSYNEQFF. CDR3 DNA sequence: TGTGCCAGCAGAACAGGGGGGTCCTACAATGAGCAGTTCTTC. Using reference TRBV2 and TRBJ2-1 for the parts outside the CDR3, the full variable domain is EPEVTQTPSHQVTQMGQEVILRCVPISNHLYFYWYRQILGQKVEFLVSFYNNEISEKSEIFDDQFSVERPDGSNFTLKIRSTKLEDSAMYFCASRTGGSYNEQFFGPGTRLTVL.

The rearrangement joins TRBV6-6 to TRBJ1-6; no clear D. The CDR3 extends over 15 amino acids. With 0 bases removed from V and 8 bases from J, the gap between germline ends came to 11 bases. Per germline, CDR1 MNHNY and CDR2 SVGAGI (reference sequence). The CDR3 sequence is CASSYSLSPDSPLHF. The CDR3 coding sequence is TGTGCCAGCAGTTACTCCCTATCCCCTGATTCACCCCTCCACTTT.

The CDR3 DNA reads as TGTGCCAGCAGTTTTACAGGCAATCAGCCCCAGCATTTT. It encodes CASSFTGNQPQHF. This rearrangement joins TRBV27 to TRBJ1-5; the D is unclear. The CDR3 has 13 amino acids. Germline CDR1 and CDR2: MNHEY and SMNVEV (reference sequence). Trimming removed 3 bases at V and 2 bases at J, with 5 bases between.

This clone was observed a few times. The rearrangement links TRBV13 to TRBJ2-3; D may be TRBD1 or TRBD2 (6 bases each). The germline gives CDR1 PRHDT, CDR2 FYEKMQ (reference sequence). The CDR3 has 15 residues. V lost 5 bases, J lost 0 bases, and 12 bases lay in between. The CDR3 nucleotides are TGTGCCAGCAGCCCCAAAGGGGGGAGCACAGATACGCAGTATTTT. Protein sequence: CASSPKGGSTDTQYF. Complete variable domain (other parts from reference TRBV13 and TRBJ2-3): AAGVIQSPRHLIKEKRETATLKCYPIPRHDTVYWYQQGPGQDPQFLISFYEKMQSDKGSIPDRFSAQQFSDYHSELNMSSLELGDSALYFCASSPKGGSTDTQYFGPGTRLTVL.

For this clone: The sample has other DNA sequences that encode this CDR3 too. The V gene is TRBV4-1, the J gene TRBJ1-1; D is unclear. Trimming left V 1 base short and J 1 base short, with 4 bases between. This CDR3 is built from 13 residues. CDR1 and CDR2 from the germline V gene are MGHRA and YSYEKL. DNA of the CDR3: TGCGCCAGCAGCCAAGGACGGAACACTGAAGCTTTCTTT. As protein: CASSQGRNTEAFF.